A selection of T cell receptor beta chains follows, all from one sample in a study of blood T cell repertoires in COVID-19. The method was immunoSEQ multiplex PCR; TCRdb's version includes in-frame clones alone and lacks a portion of them. Of approximately 130,000 clones in the sample, around 83% were seen once. The sample consisted of peripheral blood. These receptors all stem from an elderly man with active or convalescent COVID-19. Both conserved end residues are part of each CDR3. D genes are given only for firm matches. The size of a clone is reported for some rows only, either as once, few or many, or as a class for expanded clones.

d_call clone_size j_call v_call cdr3_aa cdr3_nt
TRBD2 - TRBJ2-7 TRBV10-3 CATSSGGEFRLDEQYF TGTGCCACCTCTAGCGGGGGTGAATTCAGGTTGGACGAGCAGTACTTC
- - TRBJ2-1 TRBV3-1/TRBV3-2 CASSRGPGNNEQFF TGTGCCAGCAGCCGAGGCCCCGGGAACAATGAGCAGTTCTTC
- - TRBJ1-5 TRBV6-1 CASSEARGNQPQHF TGTGCCAGCAGTGAAGCAAGGGGGAATCAGCCCCAGCATTTT
- - TRBJ1-1 TRBV5-4 CASSSAGTPEAFF TGTGCCAGCAGCTCGGCGGGGACTCCTGAAGCTTTCTTT
- - TRBJ1-2 TRBV18 CASSEGVYGYTF TGTGCCAGCTCGGAGGGAGTCTATGGCTACACCTTC
TRBD1 - TRBJ1-2 TRBV3-1/TRBV3-2 CASSRDSSRGYTF TGTGCCAGCAGCCGGGACAGCTCCCGGGGCTACACCTTC
TRBD1 - TRBJ1-1 TRBV5-1 CASKRGTENTEAFF TGCGCCAGCAAACGCGGGACAGAGAACACTGAAGCTTTCTTT
TRBD1 - TRBJ1-1 TRBV6-4 CASSAQGDTEAFF TGTGCCAGCTCGGCACAGGGGGACACTGAAGCTTTCTTT
- - TRBJ2-7 TRBV13 CASSRGPHEQYF TGTGCCAGCAGCCGTGGGCCCCACGAGCAGTACTTC
TRBD1 - TRBJ1-1 TRBV7-8 CASSLAGTGGDAFF TGTGCCAGCAGCTTAGCGGGGACAGGGGGCGACGCTTTCTTT
- once TRBJ1-2 TRBV21-1 CAELLQVSYGYTF TGTGCCGAGCTTTTACAGGTAAGCTATGGCTACACCTTC
- - TRBJ2-5 TRBV19 CASSIGAAFQETQYF TGTGCCAGTAGTATTGGAGCTGCGTTCCAAGAGACCCAGTACTTC
- - TRBJ1-1 TRBV6-5 CASIRQPETEAFF TGTGCCAGCATTAGACAGCCTGAGACTGAAGCTTTCTTT
- - TRBJ2-2 TRBV27 CASSFGGRGELFF TGTGCCAGCAGTTTTGGCGGGCGCGGGGAGCTGTTTTTT
- - TRBJ1-3 TRBV7-9 CASSEGAGNTIYF TGTGCCAGCAGTGAAGGAGCTGGAAACACCATATATTTT
- - TRBJ1-5 TRBV7-2 CASSNQPGNQPQHF TGTGCCAGCAGCAATCAACCGGGGAATCAGCCCCAGCATTTT
TRBD1 - TRBJ1-2 TRBV4-1 CASSQENAGGYGYTF TGCGCCAGCAGCCAAGAGAATGCAGGGGGCTATGGCTACACCTTC
- - TRBJ1-1 TRBV28 CASSFSGLAGTEAFF TGTGCCAGCAGTTTCTCGGGTCTTGCGGGTACTGAAGCTTTCTTT
- - TRBJ1-6 TRBV4-3 CASSQGKRSSYNSPLHF TGCGCCAGCAGCCAAGGGAAAAGGAGCTCCTATAATTCACCCCTCCACTTT
- - TRBJ1-4 TRBV28 CATQGIANEKLFF TGTGCCACCCAGGGGATCGCTAATGAAAAACTGTTTTTT
- - TRBJ2-3 TRBV11-1 CASSSPGTDTQYF TGTGCCAGCAGCTCCCCAGGGACAGATACGCAGTATTTT
TRBD2 - TRBJ2-2 TRBV24-1 CATSDFSGGTTGELFF TGTGCCACCAGTGATTTCAGCGGGGGGACCACCGGGGAGCTGTTTTTT
TRBD2 - TRBJ2-2 TRBV11-2 CASSPQASGGSGELFF TGTGCCAGCAGCCCTCAGGCTAGCGGGGGATCCGGGGAGCTGTTTTTT
- few TRBJ1-2 TRBV19 CASSIGDNYGYTF TGTGCCAGTAGTATTGGAGACAACTATGGCTACACCTTC
TRBD2 once TRBJ2-3 TRBV7-2 CASSPSGYSTDTQYF TGTGCCAGCAGCCCTAGCGGGTATAGCACAGATACGCAGTATTTT
- - TRBJ1-5 TRBV21-1 CASSKSRDRGLLYSNQPQHF TGTGCCAGCAGCAAATCTCGCGACAGGGGTCTCCTCTATAGCAATCAGCCCCAGCATTTT
TRBD2 - TRBJ2-1 TRBV7-9 CASSSSGETYNEQFF TGTGCCAGCAGCTCGAGCGGGGAAACCTACAATGAGCAGTTCTTC
- - TRBJ1-1 TRBV4-1 CASSLRGAANTEAFF TGCGCCAGCAGCCTCCGGGGGGCGGCGAACACTGAAGCTTTCTTT
- - TRBJ2-1 TRBV5-1 CASRLDSYNEQFF TGCGCCAGCAGACTGGACAGCTACAATGAGCAGTTCTTC
TRBD1 - TRBJ2-7 TRBV15 CATSRGLTGEQQYF TGTGCCACCAGCAGAGGCCTGACAGGGGAGCAGCAGTACTTC
TRBD1 - TRBJ1-1 TRBV7-2 CASSSQGEGEAFF TGTGCCAGCAGCTCACAGGGGGAGGGTGAAGCTTTCTTT
- - TRBJ1-6 TRBV9 CASSAYTGLENSPLHF TGTGCCAGCAGCGCCTACACAGGGCTGGAAAATTCACCCCTCCACTTT
- - TRBJ1-1 TRBV2 CASSSDGGPEAFF TGTGCCAGCAGCAGTGACGGGGGTCCTGAAGCTTTCTTT
- - TRBJ1-6 TRBV6-1 CASSEGGGSPLHF TGTGCCAGCAGTGAGGGTGGCGGTTCACCCCTCCACTTT
TRBD1 few TRBJ1-1 TRBV27 CASSQGMDRGITEAFF TGTGCCAGCAGCCAGGGTATGGACAGGGGCATAACTGAAGCTTTCTTT
TRBD1 - TRBJ1-3 TRBV7-2 CASSLDRGRNTIYF TGTGCCAGCAGCTTAGACAGGGGGCGAAACACCATATATTTT
- - TRBJ1-1 TRBV7-2 CASRLTGTSREAFF TGTGCCAGCAGGTTAACCGGGACAAGCAGAGAAGCTTTCTTT
TRBD1 - TRBJ1-1 TRBV6-1 CASSERAGQGSAFF TGTGCCAGCAGTGAGAGGGCCGGACAGGGATCGGCTTTCTTT
TRBD2 - TRBJ2-5 TRBV3-1/TRBV3-2 CASSPLAEETQYF TGTGCCAGCAGCCCCCTAGCGGAAGAGACCCAGTACTTC
TRBD2 - TRBJ2-1 TRBV11-3 CASSISGGSYNEQFF TGTGCCAGCAGTATTAGCGGGGGGTCCTACAATGAGCAGTTCTTC
- - TRBJ2-5 TRBV11-2 CASSPGNLGTPETQYF TGTGCCAGCAGCCCGGGGAACCTAGGCACCCCAGAGACCCAGTACTTC
- - TRBJ1-4 TRBV2 CASSLNAGLEKLFF TGTGCCAGCAGCCTCAACGCGGGGTTGGAAAAACTGTTTTTT
- - TRBJ1-2 TRBV27 CASSSSLTNDHGYTF TGTGCCAGCAGTTCCTCACTAACAAATGACCATGGCTACACCTTC
- - TRBJ2-2 TRBV2 CASSAGTGELFF TGTGCCAGCAGCGCCGGTACCGGGGAGCTGTTTTTT
- - TRBJ2-5 TRBV19 CASTDMGADQETQYF TGTGCCAGTACTGATATGGGGGCGGATCAAGAGACCCAGTACTTC
- once TRBJ2-7 TRBV5-1 CASSSGAGAREQYF TGCGCCAGCAGCTCCGGGGCGGGGGCAAGGGAGCAGTACTTC
- few TRBJ1-4 TRBV5-6 CASSPRAATNEKLFF TGTGCCAGCAGCCCGCGGGCAGCAACTAATGAAAAACTGTTTTTT
- - TRBJ1-1 TRBV28 CASRPFPGVNTEAFF TGTGCCAGCAGGCCTTTCCCGGGAGTGAACACTGAAGCTTTCTTT
- - TRBJ1-1 TRBV19 CASSLAPGEAFF TGTGCCAGTAGCCTAGCGCCAGGGGAAGCTTTCTTT
TRBD1 once TRBJ2-5 TRBV6-2/TRBV6-3 CASSPTRDRGETQYF TGTGCCAGCAGCCCTACCCGGGACAGGGGAGAGACCCAGTACTTC
- - TRBJ1-5 TRBV28 CASRDTLNQPQHF TGTGCCAGCCGTGACACCCTTAATCAGCCCCAGCATTTT
TRBD1 few TRBJ1-5 TRBV6-5 CASRGEQGYNQPQHF TGTGCCAGCAGGGGGGAACAGGGGTACAATCAGCCCCAGCATTTT
- - TRBJ2-5 TRBV5-5 CASSLGSSGETQYF TGTGCCAGCAGTTTGGGGTCGTCCGGGGAGACCCAGTACTTC
TRBD2 - TRBJ2-7 TRBV4-1 CASSLQGLAGHVQYF TGCGCCAGCAGCCTCCAGGGACTAGCGGGGCACGTGCAGTACTTC
- - TRBJ2-3 TRBV12-3/TRBV12-4 CASSPAGTDTQYF TGTGCCAGCAGCCCCGCAGGCACAGATACGCAGTATTTT
TRBD1 - TRBJ2-2 TRBV6-6 CASRKRQGADTGELFF TGTGCCAGCAGGAAAAGACAGGGGGCGGACACCGGGGAGCTGTTTTTT